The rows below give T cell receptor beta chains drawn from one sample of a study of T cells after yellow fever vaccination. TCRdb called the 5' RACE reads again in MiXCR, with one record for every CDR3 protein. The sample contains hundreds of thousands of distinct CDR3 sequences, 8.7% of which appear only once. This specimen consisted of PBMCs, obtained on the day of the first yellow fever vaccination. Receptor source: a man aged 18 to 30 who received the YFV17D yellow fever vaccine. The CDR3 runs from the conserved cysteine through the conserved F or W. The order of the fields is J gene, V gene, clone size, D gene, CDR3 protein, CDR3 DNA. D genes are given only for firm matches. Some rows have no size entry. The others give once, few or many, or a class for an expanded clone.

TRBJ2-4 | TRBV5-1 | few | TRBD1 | CASSPGTGAKNIQYF | TGCGCCAGCAGCCCCGGGACAGGAGCCAAAAACATTCAGTACTTC
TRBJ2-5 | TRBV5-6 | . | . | CASSFDGEVTQYF | TGTGCCAGCAGCTTCGACGGGGAGGTGACCCAGTACTTC
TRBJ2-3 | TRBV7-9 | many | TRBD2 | CASSHLAGDGTDTQYF | TGTGCCAGCAGCCATCTAGCGGGGGACGGCACAGATACGCAGTATTTT
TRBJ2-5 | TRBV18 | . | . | CASSGQLQETQYF | TGTGCCAGCTCAGGACAGCTCCAAGAGACCCAGTACTTC
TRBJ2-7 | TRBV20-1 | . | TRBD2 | CSARVHSGVNYEQYF | TGCAGTGCTAGAGTCCATAGCGGGGTGAACTACGAGCAGTACTTC
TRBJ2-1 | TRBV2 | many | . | CASSGDSNEQFF | TGTGCCAGCAGCGGAGACAGCAATGAGCAGTTCTTC
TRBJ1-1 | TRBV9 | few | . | CASSAAGHNTEAFF | TGTGCCAGCAGCGCTGCGGGACACAACACTGAAGCTTTCTTT
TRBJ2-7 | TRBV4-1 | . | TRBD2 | CASSQPQRGAYEQYF | TGCGCCAGCAGCCAACCCCAGCGGGGGGCCTACGAGCAGTACTTC
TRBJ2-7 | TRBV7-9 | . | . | CASSPTRGSYEQYF | TGTGCCAGCAGCCCAACCCGGGGATCCTACGAGCAGTACTTC
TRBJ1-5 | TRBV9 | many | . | CASSVGSNQPQHF | TGTGCCAGCAGTGTTGGTAGCAATCAGCCCCAGCATTTT
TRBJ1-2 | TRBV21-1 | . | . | CASLDRNYGYTF | TGTGCCAGCCTGGACAGAAACTATGGCTACACCTTC
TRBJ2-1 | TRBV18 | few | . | CASSPIPKGNEQFF | TGTGCCAGCTCACCGATTCCAAAGGGCAATGAGCAGTTCTTC
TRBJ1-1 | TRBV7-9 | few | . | CASSLGPENTEAFF | TGTGCCAGCAGCTTAGGTCCGGAGAACACTGAAGCTTTCTTT
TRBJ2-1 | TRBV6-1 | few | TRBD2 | CASYSGGSYNEQFF | TGTGCCAGTTATTCGGGGGGGTCCTACAATGAGCAGTTCTTC
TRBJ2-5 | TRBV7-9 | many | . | CASSRLSITETQYF | TGTGCCAGCAGCCGTTTATCTATCACAGAGACCCAGTACTTC
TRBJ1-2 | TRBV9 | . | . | CASSVATMGYTF | TGTGCCAGCAGCGTAGCTACGATGGGCTACACCTTC
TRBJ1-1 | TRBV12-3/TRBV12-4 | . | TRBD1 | CASSPYTGGNTEAFF | TGTGCCAGCAGTCCCTACACAGGGGGGAACACTGAAGCTTTCTTT
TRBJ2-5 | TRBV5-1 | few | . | CASSLGDNRETQYF | TGCGCCAGCAGCTTAGGGGACAACAGGGAGACCCAGTACTTC
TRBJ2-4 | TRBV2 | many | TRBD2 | CASSDLGLAARAKNIQYF | TGTGCCAGCAGTGATTTGGGACTAGCGGCTAGAGCCAAAAACATTCAGTACTTC
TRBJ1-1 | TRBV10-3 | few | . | CAIRKTDSTEAFF | TGTGCCATCAGGAAGACGGACAGCACTGAAGCTTTCTTT
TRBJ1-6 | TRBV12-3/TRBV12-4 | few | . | CASSFRPLGSPLHF | TGTGCCAGCAGTTTTCGACCGCTGGGTTCACCCCTCCACTTT
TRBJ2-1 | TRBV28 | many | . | CASGGTYNEQFF | TGTGCCAGTGGGGGGACCTACAATGAGCAGTTCTTC
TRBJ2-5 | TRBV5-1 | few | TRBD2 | CASSSGAGPPLQYF | TGCGCCAGCAGCTCCGGAGCGGGACCTCCCCTCCAGTACTTC
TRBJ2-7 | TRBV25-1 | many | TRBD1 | CASGGQGIYEQYF | TGTGCCAGCGGGGGACAGGGGATCTACGAGCAGTACTTC
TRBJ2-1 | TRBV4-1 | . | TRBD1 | CASSQPYRGINNEQFF | TGCGCCAGCAGCCAACCCTACAGGGGTATCAACAATGAGCAGTTCTTC
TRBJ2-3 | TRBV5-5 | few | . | CASSYRASLNTDTQYF | TGTGCCAGCAGCTACCGGGCCTCCCTCAACACAGATACGCAGTATTTT
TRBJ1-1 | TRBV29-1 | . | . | CSSHTFGVVAGENTEAFF | TGCAGCAGTCACACGTTCGGGGTTGTGGCAGGGGAGAACACTGAAGCTTTCTTT
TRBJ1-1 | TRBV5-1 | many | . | CASSLGFRAMNTEAFF | TGCGCCAGCAGCTTGGGGTTCCGTGCCATGAACACTGAAGCTTTCTTT
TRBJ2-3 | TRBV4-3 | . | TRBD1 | CASSQSGTGVTDTQYF | TGCGCCAGCAGCCAGTCCGGGACAGGGGTAACAGATACGCAGTATTTT
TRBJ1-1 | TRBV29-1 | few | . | CSVSPLQNTEAFF | TGCAGCGTGAGCCCCCTCCAGAACACTGAAGCTTTCTTT
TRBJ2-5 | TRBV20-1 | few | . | CSARVVETQYF | TGCAGTGCTAGGGTCGTAGAGACCCAGTACTTC
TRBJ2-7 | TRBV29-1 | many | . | CSAARDFGQTRGQYF | TGCAGCGCGGCGCGGGACTTCGGACAGACTCGTGGGCAGTACTTC
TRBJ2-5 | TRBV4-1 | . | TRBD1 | CASSQVRGRETQYF | TGCGCCAGCAGCCAAGTAAGGGGGCGAGAGACCCAGTACTTC
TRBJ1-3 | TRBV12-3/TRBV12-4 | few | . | CASTLGGTIYF | TGTGCCAGCACTCTTGGGGGCACCATATATTTT
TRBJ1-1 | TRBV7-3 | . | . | CASSPSGVGTEAFF | TGTGCCAGCAGCCCCTCAGGGGTAGGGACTGAAGCTTTCTTT
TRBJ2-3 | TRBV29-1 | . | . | CSVAFRIYTDTQYF | TGCAGCGTTGCATTCCGGATCTACACAGATACGCAGTATTTT
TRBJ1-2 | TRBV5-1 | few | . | CASSLAVSNYGYTF | TGCGCCAGCAGCTTGGCCGTGTCTAACTATGGCTACACCTTC
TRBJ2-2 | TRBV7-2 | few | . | CASTLDGNTGELFF | TGTGCCAGCACCCTGGACGGAAACACCGGGGAGCTGTTTTTT
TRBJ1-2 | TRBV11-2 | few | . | CASSPGRGDGYTF | TGTGCCAGCAGCCCCGGGCGCGGAGATGGCTACACCTTC
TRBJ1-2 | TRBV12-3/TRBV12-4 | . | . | CASSWGGFDYGYTF | TGTGCCAGCAGTTGGGGCGGGTTTGACTATGGCTACACCTTC
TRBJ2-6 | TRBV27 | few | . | CASSLWASPGANVLTF | TGTGCCAGCAGTTTATGGGCTTCCCCTGGGGCCAACGTCCTGACTTTC
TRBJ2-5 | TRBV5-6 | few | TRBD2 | CASSTLAGGQTQYF | TGTGCCAGCAGCACACTAGCGGGGGGCCAGACCCAGTACTTC
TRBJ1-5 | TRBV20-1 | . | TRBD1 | CSARPGQGSQPQHF | TGCAGTGCTAGGCCTGGACAGGGGTCTCAGCCCCAGCATTTT
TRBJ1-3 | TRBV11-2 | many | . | CASSRALASPSSGNTIYF | TGTGCCAGCAGCCGGGCCCTAGCGTCGCCGTCCTCTGGAAACACCATATATTTT